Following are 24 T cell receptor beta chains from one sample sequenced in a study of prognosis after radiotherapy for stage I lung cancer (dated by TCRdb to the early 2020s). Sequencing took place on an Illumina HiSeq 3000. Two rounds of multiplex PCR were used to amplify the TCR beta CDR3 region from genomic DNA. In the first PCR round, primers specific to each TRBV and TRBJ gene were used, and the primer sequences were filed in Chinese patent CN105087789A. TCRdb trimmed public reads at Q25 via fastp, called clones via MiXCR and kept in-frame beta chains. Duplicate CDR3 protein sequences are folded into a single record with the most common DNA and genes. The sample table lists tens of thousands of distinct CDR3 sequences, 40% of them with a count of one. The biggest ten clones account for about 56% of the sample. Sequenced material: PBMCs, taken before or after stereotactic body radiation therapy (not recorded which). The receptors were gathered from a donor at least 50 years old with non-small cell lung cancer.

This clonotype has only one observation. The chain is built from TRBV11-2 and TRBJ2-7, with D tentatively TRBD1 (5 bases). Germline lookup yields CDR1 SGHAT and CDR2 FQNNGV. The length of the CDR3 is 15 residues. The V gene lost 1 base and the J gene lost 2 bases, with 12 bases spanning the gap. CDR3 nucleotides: TGTGCCAGCAGCTTAGGTCCGACAGAAACCTACGAGCAGTACTTC. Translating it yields CASSLGPTETYEQYF.

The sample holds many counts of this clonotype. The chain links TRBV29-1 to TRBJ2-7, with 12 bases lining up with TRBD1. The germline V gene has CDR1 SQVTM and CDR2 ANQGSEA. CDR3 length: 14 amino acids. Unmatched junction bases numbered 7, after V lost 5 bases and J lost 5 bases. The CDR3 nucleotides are TGCAGCGTTAAGGAGGGGACAGGGGGCAACGAGCAGTACTTC. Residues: CSVKEGTGGNEQYF.

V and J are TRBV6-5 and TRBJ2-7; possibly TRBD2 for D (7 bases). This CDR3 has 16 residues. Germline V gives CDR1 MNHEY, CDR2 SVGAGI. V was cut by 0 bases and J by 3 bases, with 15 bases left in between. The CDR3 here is CASSYSEGGTLYEQYF. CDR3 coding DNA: TGTGCCAGCAGTTACTCCGAGGGGGGGACCCTCTACGAGCAGTACTTC.

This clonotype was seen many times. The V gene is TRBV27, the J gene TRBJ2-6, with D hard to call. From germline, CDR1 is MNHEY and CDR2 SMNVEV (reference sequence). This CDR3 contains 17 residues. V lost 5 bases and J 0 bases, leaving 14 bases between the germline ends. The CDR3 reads CASSPSMMGSGANVLTF. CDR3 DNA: TGTGCCAGCAGTCCCTCGATGATGGGCTCTGGGGCCAACGTCCTGACTTTC.

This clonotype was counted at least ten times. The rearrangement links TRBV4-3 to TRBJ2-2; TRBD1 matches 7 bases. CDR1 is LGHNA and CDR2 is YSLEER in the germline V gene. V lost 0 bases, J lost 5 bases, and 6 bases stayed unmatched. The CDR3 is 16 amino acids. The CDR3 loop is CASSQDPGGHTGELFF. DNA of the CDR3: TGCGCCAGCAGCCAAGATCCAGGGGGACATACCGGGGAGCTGTTTTTT.

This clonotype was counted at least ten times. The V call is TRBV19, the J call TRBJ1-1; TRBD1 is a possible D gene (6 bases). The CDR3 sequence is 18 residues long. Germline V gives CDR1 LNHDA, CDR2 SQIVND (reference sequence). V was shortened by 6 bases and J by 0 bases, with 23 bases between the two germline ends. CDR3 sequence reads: CASRTTSSSGALNTEAFF. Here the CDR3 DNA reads TGTGCCAGTAGAACTACCTCCTCTTCGGGGGCTTTGAACACTGAAGCTTTCTTT.

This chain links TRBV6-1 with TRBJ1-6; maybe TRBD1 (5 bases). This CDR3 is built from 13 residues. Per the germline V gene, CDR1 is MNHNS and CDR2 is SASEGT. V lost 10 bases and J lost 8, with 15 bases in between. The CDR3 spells CATGGTLDSPLHF. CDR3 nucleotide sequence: TGTGCCACGGGAGGGACGTTGGATTCACCCCTCCACTTT.

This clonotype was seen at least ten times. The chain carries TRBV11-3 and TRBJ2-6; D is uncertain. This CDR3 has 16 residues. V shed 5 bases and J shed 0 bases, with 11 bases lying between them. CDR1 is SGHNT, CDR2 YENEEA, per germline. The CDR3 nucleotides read TGTGCCAGCAGCCGCCGGGCACGCTCTGGGGCCAACGTCCTGACTTTC. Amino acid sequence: CASSRRARSGANVLTF.

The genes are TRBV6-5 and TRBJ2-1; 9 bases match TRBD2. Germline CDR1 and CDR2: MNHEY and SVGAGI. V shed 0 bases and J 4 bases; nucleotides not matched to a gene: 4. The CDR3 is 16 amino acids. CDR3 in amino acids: CASSYSSSGKYNEQFF. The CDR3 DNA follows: TGTGCCAGCAGTTACTCCTCTAGCGGGAAGTACAATGAGCAGTTCTTC.

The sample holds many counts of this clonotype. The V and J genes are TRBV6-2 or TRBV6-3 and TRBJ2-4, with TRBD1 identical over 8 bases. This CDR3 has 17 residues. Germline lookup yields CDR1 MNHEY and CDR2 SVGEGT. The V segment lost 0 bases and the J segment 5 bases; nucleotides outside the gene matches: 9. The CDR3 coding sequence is TGTGCCAGCAGTTACTCGTCTCGAGACAGGGGAGAAAACATTCAGTACTTC. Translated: CASSYSSRDRGENIQYF.

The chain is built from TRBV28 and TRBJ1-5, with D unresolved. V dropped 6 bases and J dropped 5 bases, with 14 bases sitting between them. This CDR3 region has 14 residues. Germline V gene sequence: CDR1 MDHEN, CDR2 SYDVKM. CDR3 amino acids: CASSGNSGDQPQHF. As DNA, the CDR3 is TGTGCCAGCAGCGGTAACAGCGGGGATCAGCCCCAGCATTTT.

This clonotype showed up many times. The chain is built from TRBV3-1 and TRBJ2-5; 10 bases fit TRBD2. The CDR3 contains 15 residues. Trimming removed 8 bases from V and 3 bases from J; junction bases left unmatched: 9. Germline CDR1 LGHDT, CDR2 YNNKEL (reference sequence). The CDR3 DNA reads TGTGCCAGCGGACCCTCTAGCGGGAGTAAAGAGACCCAGTACTTC. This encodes CASGPSSGSKETQYF.

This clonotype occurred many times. The CDR3: CATNRESNQPQHF. The DNA for the CDR3 is TGTGCCACTAACCGGGAAAGCAATCAGCCCCAGCATTTT. The chain uses TRBV10-3 and TRBJ1-5, with D uncertain. Trimming shortened V by 10 bases and J by 1 base, and 11 bases separated the two germline ends. Germline CDR1 ENHRY, CDR2 SYGVKD. The CDR3 contains 13 residues.

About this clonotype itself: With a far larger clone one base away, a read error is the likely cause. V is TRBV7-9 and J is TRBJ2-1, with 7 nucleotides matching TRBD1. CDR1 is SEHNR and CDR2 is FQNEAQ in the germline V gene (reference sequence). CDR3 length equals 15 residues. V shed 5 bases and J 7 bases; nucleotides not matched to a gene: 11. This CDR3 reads CASSIDRVVRNEQFF. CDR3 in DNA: TGTGCCAGCAGCATCGACAGGGTAGTGAGAAATGAGCAGTTCTTC.

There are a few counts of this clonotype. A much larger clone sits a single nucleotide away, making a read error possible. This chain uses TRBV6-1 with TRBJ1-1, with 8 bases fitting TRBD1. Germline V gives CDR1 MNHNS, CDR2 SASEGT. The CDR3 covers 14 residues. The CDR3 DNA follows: TGTGCCAGCAGTGAGAGGACAGGGTCCGGTGAAGCTTCCTTT. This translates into CASSERTGSGEASF.

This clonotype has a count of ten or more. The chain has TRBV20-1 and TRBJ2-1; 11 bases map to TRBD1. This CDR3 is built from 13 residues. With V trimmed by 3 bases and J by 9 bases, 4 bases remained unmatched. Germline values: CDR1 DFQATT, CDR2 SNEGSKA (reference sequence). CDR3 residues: CSASGQGAGEQFF. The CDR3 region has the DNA TGCAGTGCTAGTGGACAGGGGGCCGGTGAGCAGTTCTTC.

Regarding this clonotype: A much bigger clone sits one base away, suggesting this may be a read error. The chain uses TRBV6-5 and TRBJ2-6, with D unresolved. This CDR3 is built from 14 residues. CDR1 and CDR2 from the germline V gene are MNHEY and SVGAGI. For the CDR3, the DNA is TGTGCCAGCATTTACAACTCTGGGGCCAACGTCCTGACTTTC. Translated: CASIYNSGANVLTF.

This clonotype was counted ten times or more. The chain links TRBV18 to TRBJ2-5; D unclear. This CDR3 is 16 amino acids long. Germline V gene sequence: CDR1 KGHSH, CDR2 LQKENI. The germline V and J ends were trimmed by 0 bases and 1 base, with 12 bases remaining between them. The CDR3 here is CASSPPSRVSQETQYF. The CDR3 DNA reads TGTGCCAGCTCACCACCGTCTCGTGTAAGCCAAGAGACCCAGTACTTC.

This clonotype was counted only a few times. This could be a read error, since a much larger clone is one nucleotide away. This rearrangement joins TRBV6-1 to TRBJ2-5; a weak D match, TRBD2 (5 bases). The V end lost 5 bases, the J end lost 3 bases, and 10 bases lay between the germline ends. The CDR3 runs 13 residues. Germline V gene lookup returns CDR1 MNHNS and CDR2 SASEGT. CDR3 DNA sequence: TGTGCCAGCAGTCGGGGTCGAAAAGAGACCCAGTACTTC. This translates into CASSRGRKETQYF.

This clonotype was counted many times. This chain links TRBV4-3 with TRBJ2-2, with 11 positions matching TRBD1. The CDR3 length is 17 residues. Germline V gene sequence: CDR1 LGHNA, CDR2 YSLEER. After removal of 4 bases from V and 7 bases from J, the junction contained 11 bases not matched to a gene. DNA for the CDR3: TGCGCCAGCAGCCCGGTCGGACAGGGGGCGTTTGGCGGGGAGCTGTTTTTT. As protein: CASSPVGQGAFGGELFF.

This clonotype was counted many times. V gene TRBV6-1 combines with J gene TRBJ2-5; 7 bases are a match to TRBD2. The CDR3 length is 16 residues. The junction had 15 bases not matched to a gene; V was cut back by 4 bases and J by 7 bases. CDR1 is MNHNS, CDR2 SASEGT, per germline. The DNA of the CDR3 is TGTGCCAGCAGTGGGGGAACCCCCCCGGGAGGAGGGACCCAGTACTTC. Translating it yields CASSGGTPPGGGTQYF.

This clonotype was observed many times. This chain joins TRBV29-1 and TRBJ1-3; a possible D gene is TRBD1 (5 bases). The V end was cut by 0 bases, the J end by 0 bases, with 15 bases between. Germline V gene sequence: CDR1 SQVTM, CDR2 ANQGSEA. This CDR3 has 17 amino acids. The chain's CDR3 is CSVEDLGQGNSGNTIYF. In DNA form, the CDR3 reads TGCAGCGTTGAAGATTTAGGACAAGGCAACTCTGGAAACACCATATATTTT. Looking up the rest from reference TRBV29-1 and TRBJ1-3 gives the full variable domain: SAVISQKPSRDICQRGTSLTIQCQVDSQVTMMFWYRQQPGQSLTLIATANQGSEATYESGFVIDKFPISRPNLTFSTLTVSNMSPEDSSIYLCSVEDLGQGNSGNTIYFGEGSWLTVV.

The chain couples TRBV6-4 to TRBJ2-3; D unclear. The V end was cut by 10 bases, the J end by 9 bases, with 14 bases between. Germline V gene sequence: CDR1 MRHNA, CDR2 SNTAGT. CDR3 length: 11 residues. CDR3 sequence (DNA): TGTGCCAACAGCCTTGTTGGAACGCAGTATTTT. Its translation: CANSLVGTQYF.

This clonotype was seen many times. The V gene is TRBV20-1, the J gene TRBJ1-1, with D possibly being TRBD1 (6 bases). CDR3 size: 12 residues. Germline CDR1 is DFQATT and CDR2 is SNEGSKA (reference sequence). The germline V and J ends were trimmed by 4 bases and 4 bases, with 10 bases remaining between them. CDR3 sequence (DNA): TGCAGTGCTAAGGGGGGCGGCACTGAAGCTTTCTTT. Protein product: CSAKGGGTEAFF.